These T cell receptor beta chains were read from a single sample in a study of regulatory T cells in long-lasting Graves disease. TCRdb re-called the multiplex PCR reads through MiXCR, storing one row per CDR3 protein. The table includes 300,000 to 450,000 distinct CDR3 sequences, roughly 16% detected once. The material sequenced was peripheral blood mononuclear cells (PBMCs), taken at new diagnosis, from a patient treated with antithyroid drugs. These receptors came from a female donor with Graves disease. CDR3s include the opening cysteine and the closing phenylalanine or tryptophan. Each record gives: J gene, clone size, V gene, D gene, CDR3 protein, CDR3 DNA. D genes are given only for firm matches. Clone size is given for some rows only: seen once, a few or many times, or a class if the clone is expanded.

J: TRBJ1-1; size: many; V: TRBV10-3; D: NA; CDR3: CAINPERDTEAFF; DNA: TGTGCCATCAATCCGGAACGAGACACTGAAGCTTTCTTT
J: TRBJ2-6; size: many; V: TRBV20-1; D: NA; CDR3: CSASTNLQGTGANVLTF; DNA: TGCAGTGCCTCGACGAACTTACAGGGCACTGGGGCCAACGTCCTGACTTTC
J: TRBJ1-2; size: many; V: TRBV10-3; D: NA; CDR3: CAISDLTGTYGYTF; DNA: TGTGCCATCAGTGACTTAACAGGAACCTATGGCTACACCTTC
J: TRBJ1-1; size: many; V: TRBV5-1; D: NA; CDR3: CASSLIGQNTEAFF; DNA: TGTGCCAGCAGCTTAATAGGGCAGAACACTGAAGCTTTCTTT
J: TRBJ2-1; size: many; V: TRBV10-3; D: TRBD2; CDR3: CAISAWTRGSDEQFF; DNA: TGTGCCATCAGTGCGTGGACTAGAGGCTCGGATGAGCAGTTCTTC
J: TRBJ1-2; size: many; V: TRBV7-2; D: TRBD1; CDR3: CASSSRTGDYGYTF; DNA: TGTGCCAGCAGCTCCCGGACAGGGGACTATGGCTACACCTTC
J: TRBJ1-2; size: many; V: TRBV4-1; D: NA; CDR3: CASSQERLGGYGYTF; DNA: TGCGCCAGCAGCCAAGAGCGGCTCGGAGGGTATGGCTACACCTTC
J: TRBJ1-1; size: many; V: TRBV5-1; D: NA; CDR3: CASSYRDSTTEAFF; DNA: TGCGCCAGCAGCTACCGGGATTCGACCACTGAAGCTTTCTTT
J: TRBJ2-7; size: many; V: TRBV7-9; D: NA; CDR3: CASSLEGRSPYEQYF; DNA: TGTGCCAGCAGCTTAGAAGGGCGGAGCCCCTACGAGCAGTACTTC
J: TRBJ2-3; size: few; V: TRBV5-5; D: NA; CDR3: CASSFSYQVLDTQYF; DNA: TGTGCCAGCAGCTTCAGTTACCAGGTGCTGGATACGCAGTATTTT
J: TRBJ2-7; size: many; V: TRBV3-1; D: NA; CDR3: CASSQDVRIFDEQYF; DNA: TGTGCCAGCAGCCAAGATGTTCGGATCTTCGACGAGCAGTACTTC
J: TRBJ1-2; size: many; V: TRBV27; D: NA; CDR3: CASSSVGGYGYTF; DNA: TGTGCCAGCAGTTCTGTCGGCGGCTATGGCTACACCTTC
J: TRBJ1-1; size: NA; V: TRBV7-2; D: NA; CDR3: CASSLLGANTEAFF; DNA: TGTGCCAGCAGTTTACTGGGGGCAAACACTGAAGCTTTCTTT
J: TRBJ1-6; size: many; V: TRBV5-1; D: NA; CDR3: CASSSGQGLSKSPLHF; DNA: TGCGCCAGCAGTTCGGGACAAGGGCTGTCAAAGTCACCCCTCCACTTT
J: TRBJ1-1; size: many; V: TRBV9; D: NA; CDR3: CASSVVSPGANTEAFF; DNA: TGTGCCAGCAGCGTAGTAAGTCCGGGGGCAAACACTGAAGCTTTCTTT
J: TRBJ1-5; size: NA; V: TRBV19; D: TRBD1; CDR3: CASSMSGGREEPQHF; DNA: TGTGCCAGTAGTATGTCAGGGGGCCGGGAGGAGCCCCAGCATTTT
J: TRBJ2-2; size: NA; V: TRBV3-1; D: TRBD2; CDR3: CASSPLFSGDTGELFF; DNA: TGTGCCAGCAGCCCCCTCTTTAGCGGGGACACCGGGGAGCTGTTTTTT